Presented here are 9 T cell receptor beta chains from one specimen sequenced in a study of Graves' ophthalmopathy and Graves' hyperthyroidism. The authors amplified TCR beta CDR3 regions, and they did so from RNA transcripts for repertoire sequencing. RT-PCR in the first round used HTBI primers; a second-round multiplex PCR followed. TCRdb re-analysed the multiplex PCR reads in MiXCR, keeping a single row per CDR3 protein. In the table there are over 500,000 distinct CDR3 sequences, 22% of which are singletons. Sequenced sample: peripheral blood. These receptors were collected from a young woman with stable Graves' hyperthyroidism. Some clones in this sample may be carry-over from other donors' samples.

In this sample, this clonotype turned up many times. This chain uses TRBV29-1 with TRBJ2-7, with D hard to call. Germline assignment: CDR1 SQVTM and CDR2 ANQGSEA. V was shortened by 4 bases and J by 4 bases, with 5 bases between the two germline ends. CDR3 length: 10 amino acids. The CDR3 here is CSVVAYEQYF. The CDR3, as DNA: TGCAGCGTTGTAGCTTACGAGCAGTACTTC.

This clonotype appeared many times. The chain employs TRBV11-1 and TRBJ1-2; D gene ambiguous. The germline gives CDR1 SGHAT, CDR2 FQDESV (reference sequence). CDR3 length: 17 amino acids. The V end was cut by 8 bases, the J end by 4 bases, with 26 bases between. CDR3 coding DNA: TGTGCCAGCCGATATCCTCTCCCCGAGCGCAACATCTATGGCTACACCTTC. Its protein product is CASRYPLPERNIYGYTF.

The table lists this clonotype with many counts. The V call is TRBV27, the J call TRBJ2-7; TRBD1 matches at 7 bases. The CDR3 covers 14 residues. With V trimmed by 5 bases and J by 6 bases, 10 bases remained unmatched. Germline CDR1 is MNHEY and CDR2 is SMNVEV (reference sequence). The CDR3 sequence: CASSPNRGGGEQYF. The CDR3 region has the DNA TGTGCCAGCAGTCCAAACAGGGGTGGAGGCGAGCAGTACTTC.

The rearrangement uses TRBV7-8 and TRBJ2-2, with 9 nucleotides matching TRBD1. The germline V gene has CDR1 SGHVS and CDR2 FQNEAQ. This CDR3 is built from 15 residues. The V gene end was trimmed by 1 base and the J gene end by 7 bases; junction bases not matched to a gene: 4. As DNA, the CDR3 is TGTGCCAGCAGCTTAGGGACAGGGGCGAGCGGGGAGCTGTTTTTT. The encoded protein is CASSLGTGASGELFF.

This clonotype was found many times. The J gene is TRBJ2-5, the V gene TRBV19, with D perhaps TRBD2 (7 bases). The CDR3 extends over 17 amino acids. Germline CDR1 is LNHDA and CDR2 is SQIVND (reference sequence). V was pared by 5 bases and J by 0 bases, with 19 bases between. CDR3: CASSAGRGPAYQETQYF. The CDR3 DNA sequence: TGTGCCAGTAGTGCGGGGCGGGGGCCCGCGTACCAAGAGACCCAGTACTTC.

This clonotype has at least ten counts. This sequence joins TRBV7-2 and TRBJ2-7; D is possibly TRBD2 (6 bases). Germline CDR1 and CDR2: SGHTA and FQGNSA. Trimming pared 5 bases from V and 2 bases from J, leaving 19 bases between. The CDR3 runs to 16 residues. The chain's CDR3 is CASSPISRRETYEQYF. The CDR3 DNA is TGTGCCAGCAGCCCCATCAGCCGGCGGGAAACCTACGAGCAGTACTTC.

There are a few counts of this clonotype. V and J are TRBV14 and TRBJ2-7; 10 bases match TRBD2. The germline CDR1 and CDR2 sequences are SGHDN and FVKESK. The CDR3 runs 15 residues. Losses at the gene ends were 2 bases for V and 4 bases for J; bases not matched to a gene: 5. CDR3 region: CASSQLAGVVYEQYF. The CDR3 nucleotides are TGTGCCAGCAGCCAACTAGCGGGGGTGGTATACGAGCAGTACTTC.

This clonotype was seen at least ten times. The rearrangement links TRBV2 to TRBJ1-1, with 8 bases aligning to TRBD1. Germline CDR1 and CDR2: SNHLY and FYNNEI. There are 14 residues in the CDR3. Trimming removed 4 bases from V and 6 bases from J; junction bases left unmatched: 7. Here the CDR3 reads CASSGQGRVAEAFF. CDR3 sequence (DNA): TGTGCCAGCAGTGGACAGGGGAGAGTCGCTGAAGCTTTCTTT.

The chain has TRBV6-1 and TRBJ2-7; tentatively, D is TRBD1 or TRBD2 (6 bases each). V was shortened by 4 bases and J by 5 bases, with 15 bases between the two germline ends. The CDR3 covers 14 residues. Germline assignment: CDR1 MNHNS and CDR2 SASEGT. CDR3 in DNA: TGTGCCAGCAGTGGGGGGGCAGGGAGCGACGAGCAGTACTTC. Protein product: CASSGGAGSDEQYF.